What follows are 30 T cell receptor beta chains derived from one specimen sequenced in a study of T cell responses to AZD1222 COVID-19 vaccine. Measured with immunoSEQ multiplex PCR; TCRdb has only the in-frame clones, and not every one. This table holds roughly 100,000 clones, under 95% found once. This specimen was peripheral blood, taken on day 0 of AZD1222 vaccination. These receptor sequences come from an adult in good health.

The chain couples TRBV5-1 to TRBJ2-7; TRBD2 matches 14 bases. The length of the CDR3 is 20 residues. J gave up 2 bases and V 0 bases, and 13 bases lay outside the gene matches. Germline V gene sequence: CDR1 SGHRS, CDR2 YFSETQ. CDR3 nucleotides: TGCGCCAGCAGCTTGGCCGGACTAGCGGGGGGTACTAAGTTCCCCTACGAGCAGTACTTC. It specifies CASSLAGLAGGTKFPYEQYF.

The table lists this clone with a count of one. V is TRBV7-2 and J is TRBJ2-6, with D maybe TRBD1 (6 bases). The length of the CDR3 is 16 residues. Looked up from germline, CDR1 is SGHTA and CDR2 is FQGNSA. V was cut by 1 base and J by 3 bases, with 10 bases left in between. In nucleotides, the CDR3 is TGTGCCAGCAGCTTAGACAGGGTTCTTGGGGCCAACGTCCTGACTTTC. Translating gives CASSLDRVLGANVLTF. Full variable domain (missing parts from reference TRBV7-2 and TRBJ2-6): GAGVSQSPSNKVTEKGKDVELRCDPISGHTALYWYRQSLGQGLEFLIYFQGNSAPDKSGLPSDRFSAERTGGSVSTLTIQRTQQEDSAVYLCASSLDRVLGANVLTFGAGSRLTVL.

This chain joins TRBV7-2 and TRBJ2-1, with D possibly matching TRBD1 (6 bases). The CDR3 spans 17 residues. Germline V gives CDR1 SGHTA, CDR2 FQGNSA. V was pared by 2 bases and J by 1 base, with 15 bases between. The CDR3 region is CASSLQGGRGSYNEQFF. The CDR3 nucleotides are TGTGCCAGCAGCTTACAAGGCGGCAGGGGTTCCTACAATGAGCAGTTCTTC.

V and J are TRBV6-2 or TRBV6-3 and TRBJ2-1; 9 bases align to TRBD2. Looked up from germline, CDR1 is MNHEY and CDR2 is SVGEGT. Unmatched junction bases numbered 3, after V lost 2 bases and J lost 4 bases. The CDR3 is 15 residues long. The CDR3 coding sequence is TGTGCCAGCAGTTACGCTAGCGGGGATTACAATGAGCAGTTCTTC. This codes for CASSYASGDYNEQFF.

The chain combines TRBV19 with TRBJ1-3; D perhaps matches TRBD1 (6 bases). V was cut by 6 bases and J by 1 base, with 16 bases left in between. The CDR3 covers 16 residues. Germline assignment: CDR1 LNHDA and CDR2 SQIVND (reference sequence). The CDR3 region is CASRTTGSSSGNTIYF. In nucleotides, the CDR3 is TGTGCCAGTAGGACGACAGGCTCGTCTTCTGGAAACACCATATATTTT.

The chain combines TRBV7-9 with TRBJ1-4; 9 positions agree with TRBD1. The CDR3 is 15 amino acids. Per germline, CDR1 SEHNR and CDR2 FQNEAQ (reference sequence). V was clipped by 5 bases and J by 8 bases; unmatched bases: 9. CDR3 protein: CASSQTRQGVEKLFF. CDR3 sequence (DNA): TGTGCCAGCAGCCAAACAAGACAGGGGGTCGAAAAACTGTTTTTT.

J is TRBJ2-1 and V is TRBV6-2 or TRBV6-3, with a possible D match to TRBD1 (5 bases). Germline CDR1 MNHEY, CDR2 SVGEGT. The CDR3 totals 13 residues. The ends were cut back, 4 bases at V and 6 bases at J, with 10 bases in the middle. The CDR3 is CASSSLTANEQFF. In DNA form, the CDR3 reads TGTGCCAGCAGTTCCCTGACAGCCAATGAGCAGTTCTTC.

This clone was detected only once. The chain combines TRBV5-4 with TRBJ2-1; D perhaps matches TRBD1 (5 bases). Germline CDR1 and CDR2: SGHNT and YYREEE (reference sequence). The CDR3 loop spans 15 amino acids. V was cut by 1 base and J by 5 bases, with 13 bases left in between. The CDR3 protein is CASSLQQVGHNEQFF. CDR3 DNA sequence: TGTGCCAGCAGCTTGCAACAGGTGGGCCACAATGAGCAGTTCTTC.

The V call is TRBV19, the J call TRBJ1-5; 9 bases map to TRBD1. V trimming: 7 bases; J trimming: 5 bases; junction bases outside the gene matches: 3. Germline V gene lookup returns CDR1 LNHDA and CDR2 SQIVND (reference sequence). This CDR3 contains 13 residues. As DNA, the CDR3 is TGTGCCAGTACACAGGGGGCAGATCAGCCCCAGCATTTT. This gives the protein CASTQGADQPQHF.

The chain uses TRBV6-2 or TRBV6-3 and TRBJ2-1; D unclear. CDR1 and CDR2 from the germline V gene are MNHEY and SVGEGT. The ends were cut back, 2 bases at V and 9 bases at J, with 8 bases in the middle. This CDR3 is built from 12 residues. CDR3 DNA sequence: TGTGCCAGCAGTTACGGCTTGGGTGAGCAGTTCTTC. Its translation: CASSYGLGEQFF.

The CDR3 sequence: CASSVTGSDTEAFF. CDR3 in DNA: TGTGCCAGCAGCGTAACAGGGTCGGACACTGAAGCTTTCTTT. This chain links TRBV9 with TRBJ1-1; the D gene is possibly TRBD1 (6 bases). Deletions cut 1 base from V and 3 bases from J, with 10 bases between. Germline CDR1 is SGDLS and CDR2 is YYNGEE. The CDR3 spans 14 residues.

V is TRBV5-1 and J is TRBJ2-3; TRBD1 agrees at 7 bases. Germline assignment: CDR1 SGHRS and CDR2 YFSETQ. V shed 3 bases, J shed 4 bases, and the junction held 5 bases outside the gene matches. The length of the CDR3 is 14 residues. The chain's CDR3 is CASSSGTASDTQYF. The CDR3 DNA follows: TGCGCCAGCAGCTCCGGGACAGCCTCAGATACGCAGTATTTT.

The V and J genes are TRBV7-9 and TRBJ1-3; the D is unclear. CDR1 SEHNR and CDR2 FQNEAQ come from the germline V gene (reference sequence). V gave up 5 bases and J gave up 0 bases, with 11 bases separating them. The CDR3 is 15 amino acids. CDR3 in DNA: TGTGCCAGCAGCGATCCGACAAGCTCTGGAAACACCATATATTTT. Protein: CASSDPTSSGNTIYF.

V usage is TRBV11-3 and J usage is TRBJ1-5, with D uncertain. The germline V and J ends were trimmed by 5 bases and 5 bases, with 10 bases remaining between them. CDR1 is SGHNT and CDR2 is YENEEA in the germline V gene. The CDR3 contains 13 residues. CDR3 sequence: CASSPSGDQPQHF. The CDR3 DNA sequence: TGTGCCAGCAGCCCTAGTGGGGATCAGCCCCAGCATTTT. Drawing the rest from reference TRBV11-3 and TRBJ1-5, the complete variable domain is EAGVVQSPRYKIIEKKQPVAFWCNPISGHNTLYWYLQNLGQGPELLIRYENEEAVDDSQLPKDRFSAERLKGVDSTLKIQPAELGDSAVYLCASSPSGDQPQHFGDGTRLSIL.

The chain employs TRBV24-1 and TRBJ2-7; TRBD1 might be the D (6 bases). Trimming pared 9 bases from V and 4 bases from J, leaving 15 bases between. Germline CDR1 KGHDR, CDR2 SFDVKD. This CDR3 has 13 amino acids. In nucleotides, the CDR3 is TGTGCCACCGGGGCCCAGGGGACGTACGAGCAGTACTTC. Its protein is CATGAQGTYEQYF.

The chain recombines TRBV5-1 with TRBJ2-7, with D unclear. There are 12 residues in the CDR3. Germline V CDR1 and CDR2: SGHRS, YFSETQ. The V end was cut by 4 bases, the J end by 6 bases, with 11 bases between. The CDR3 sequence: CASSRAGVEQYF. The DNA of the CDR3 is TGCGCCAGCAGCCGTGCCGGTGTCGAGCAGTACTTC.

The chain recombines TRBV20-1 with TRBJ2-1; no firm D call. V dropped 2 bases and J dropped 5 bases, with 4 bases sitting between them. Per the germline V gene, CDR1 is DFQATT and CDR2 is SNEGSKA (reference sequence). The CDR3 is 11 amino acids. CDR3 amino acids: CSARKNNEQFF. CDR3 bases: TGCAGTGCTAGAAAAAACAATGAGCAGTTCTTC.

In DNA form, the CDR3 reads TGTGCCAGCGCGAGAGCGGGAGGGCCTCAAGAGACCCAGTACTTC. Translation gives CASARAGGPQETQYF. The chain joins TRBV27 to TRBJ2-5; TRBD2 aligns across 10 bases. This CDR3 has 15 amino acids. Trimming cost V 8 bases and J 2 bases; bases outside gene matches: 8. Germline V gives CDR1 MNHEY, CDR2 SMNVEV (reference sequence).

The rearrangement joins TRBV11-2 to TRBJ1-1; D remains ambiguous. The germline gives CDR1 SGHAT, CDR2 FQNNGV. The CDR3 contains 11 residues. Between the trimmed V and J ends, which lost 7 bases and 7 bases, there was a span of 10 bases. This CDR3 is CASTKNFEAFF. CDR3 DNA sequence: TGTGCCAGCACCAAAAATTTTGAAGCTTTCTTT. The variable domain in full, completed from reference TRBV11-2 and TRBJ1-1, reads EAGVAQSPRYKIIEKRQSVAFWCNPISGHATLYWYQQILGQGPKLLIQFQNNGVVDDSQLPKDRFSAERLKGVDSTLKIQPAKLEDSAVYLCASTKNFEAFFGQGTRLTVV.

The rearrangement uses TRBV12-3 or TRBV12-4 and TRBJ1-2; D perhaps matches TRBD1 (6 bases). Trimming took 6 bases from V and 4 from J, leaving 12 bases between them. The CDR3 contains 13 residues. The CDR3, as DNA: TGTGCCAGCAGGGAGGGACAAAGCTATGGCTACACCTTC. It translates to CASREGQSYGYTF.

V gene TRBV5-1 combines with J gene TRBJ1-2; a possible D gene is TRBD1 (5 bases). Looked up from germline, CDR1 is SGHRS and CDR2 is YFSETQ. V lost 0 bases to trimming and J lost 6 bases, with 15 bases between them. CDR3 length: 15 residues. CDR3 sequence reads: CASSLEGQGSDGYTF. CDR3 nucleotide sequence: TGCGCCAGCAGCTTGGAGGGTCAGGGCAGCGATGGCTACACCTTC.

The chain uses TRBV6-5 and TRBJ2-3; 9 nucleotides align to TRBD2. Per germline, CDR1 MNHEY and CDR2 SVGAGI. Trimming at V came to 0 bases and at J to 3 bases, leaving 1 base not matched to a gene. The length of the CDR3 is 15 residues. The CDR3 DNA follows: TGTGCCAGCAGTTACTCGGCGGGAGGGACAGATACGCAGTATTTT. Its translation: CASSYSAGGTDTQYF.

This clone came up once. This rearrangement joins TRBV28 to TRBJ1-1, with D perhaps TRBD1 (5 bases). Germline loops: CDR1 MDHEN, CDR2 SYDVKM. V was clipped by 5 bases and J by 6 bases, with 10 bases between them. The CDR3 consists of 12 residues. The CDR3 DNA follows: TGTGCCAGCAGTCGGGGGAGTTCTGAAGCTTTCTTT. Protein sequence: CASSRGSSEAFF.

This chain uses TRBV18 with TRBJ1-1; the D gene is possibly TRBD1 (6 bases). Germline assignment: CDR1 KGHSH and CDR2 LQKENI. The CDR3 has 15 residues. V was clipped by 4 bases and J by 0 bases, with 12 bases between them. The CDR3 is CASSRRTAMNTEAFF. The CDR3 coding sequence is TGTGCCAGCTCACGTCGGACAGCTATGAACACTGAAGCTTTCTTT. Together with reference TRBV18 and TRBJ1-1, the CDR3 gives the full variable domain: NAGVMQNPRHLVRRRGQEARLRCSPMKGHSHVYWYRQLPEEGLKFMVYLQKENIIDESGMPKERFSAEFPKEGPSILRIQQVVRGDSAAYFCASSRRTAMNTEAFFGQGTRLTVV.

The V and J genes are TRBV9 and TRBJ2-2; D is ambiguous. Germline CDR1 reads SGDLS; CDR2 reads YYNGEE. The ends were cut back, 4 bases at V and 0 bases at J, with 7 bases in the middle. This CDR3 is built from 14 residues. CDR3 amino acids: CASSPRTNTGELFF. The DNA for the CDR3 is TGTGCCAGCAGCCCCCGGACGAACACCGGGGAGCTGTTTTTT.

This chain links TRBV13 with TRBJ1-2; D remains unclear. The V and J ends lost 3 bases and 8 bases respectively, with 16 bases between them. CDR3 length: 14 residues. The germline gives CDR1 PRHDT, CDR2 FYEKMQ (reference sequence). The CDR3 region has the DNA TGTGCCAGCAGCTTCAATCACGTGACGGGGGGCTACACCTTC. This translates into CASSFNHVTGGYTF.

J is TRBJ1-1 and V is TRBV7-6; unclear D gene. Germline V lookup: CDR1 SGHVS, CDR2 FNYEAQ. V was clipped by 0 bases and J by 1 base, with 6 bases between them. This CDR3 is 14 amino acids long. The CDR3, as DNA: TGTGCCAGCAGCTTAGCGCTGGGGAACACTGAAGCTTTCTTT. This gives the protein CASSLALGNTEAFF.

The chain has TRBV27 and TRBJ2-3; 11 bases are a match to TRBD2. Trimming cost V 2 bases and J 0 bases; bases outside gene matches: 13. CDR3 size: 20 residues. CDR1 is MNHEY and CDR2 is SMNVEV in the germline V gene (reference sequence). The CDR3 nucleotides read TGTGCCAGCAGTTTAAGAGGGCTAGCGGGAGGCCCAACTAGCACAGATACGCAGTATTTT. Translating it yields CASSLRGLAGGPTSTDTQYF.

CDR3 region: CASSRDSLTGELFF. The DNA of the CDR3 is TGTGCCAGCAGCCGGGACTCCCTCACCGGGGAGCTGTTTTTT. The chain couples TRBV7-2 to TRBJ2-2, with a tentative D call TRBD2 (6 bases). Between the trimmed V and J ends, which lost 5 bases and 4 bases, there was a span of 11 bases. The CDR3 runs to 14 residues. Per the germline V gene, CDR1 is SGHTA and CDR2 is FQGNSA.

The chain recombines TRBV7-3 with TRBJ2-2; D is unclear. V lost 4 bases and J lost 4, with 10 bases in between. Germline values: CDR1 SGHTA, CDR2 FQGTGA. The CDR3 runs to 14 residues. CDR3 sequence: CASSYPTPTGELFF. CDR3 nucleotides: TGTGCCAGCAGCTACCCAACACCCACCGGGGAGCTGTTTTTT.